These 15 T cell receptor beta chains share one sample of origin, sequenced in a study of blood T cell repertoires in COVID-19 (dated by TCRdb to about 2020). Receptors were amplified or captured by the immunoSEQ multiplex PCR assay. Entries here come from immuneACCESS through TCRdb and include only in-frame sequences with V and J called. Some clones fail to appear in such tables; in the studies checked, an unresolved V gene covers under half of the shortfall, and the cause of the remainder is unknown. Within this sample are around 72,000 clones, with 88% of them counted one time only. The leading ten clones occupy about 6.4% of the sample. Source material: peripheral blood. All receptors derive from a woman between 65 and 79 years old with acute or convalescent COVID-19.

This chain uses TRBV5-1 with TRBJ2-2, with 10 nucleotides matching TRBD2. Germline lookup yields CDR1 SGHRS and CDR2 YFSETQ. Losses at the gene ends were 6 bases for V and 3 bases for J; bases not matched to a gene: 5. The length of the CDR3 is 15 residues. CDR3 DNA sequence: TGCGCCAGCACCACCAGCGGGAGGGACACCGGGGAGCTGTTTTTT. It specifies CASTTSGRDTGELFF. The full variable domain, its missing parts supplied by reference TRBV5-1 and TRBJ2-2, is KAGVTQTPRYLIKTRGQQVTLSCSPISGHRSVSWYQQTPGQGLQFLFEYFSETQRNKGNFPGRFSGRQFSNSRSEMNVSTLELGDSALYLCASTTSGRDTGELFFGEGSRLTVL.

Remarks on this clone: Other DNA sequences within the sample encode an identical CDR3. The chain is built from TRBV7-3 and TRBJ1-1; D gene uncertain. CDR3 length equals 13 residues. Trimming pared 5 bases from V and 1 base from J, leaving 8 bases between. Germline loops: CDR1 SGHTA, CDR2 FQGTGA. CDR3 in amino acids: CASSAQKNTEAFF. The CDR3 DNA follows: TGTGCCAGCAGCGCACAAAAGAACACTGAAGCTTTCTTT.

The rearrangement links TRBV6-1 to TRBJ1-4; D perhaps matches TRBD1 (6 bases). The CDR3 has 14 residues. Trimming removed 3 bases from V and 6 bases from J, with 11 bases in between. The V gene's germline CDR1 is MNHNS and CDR2 SASEGT. CDR3 in amino acids: CASSDGGGYEKLFF. As DNA, the CDR3 is TGTGCCAGCAGTGATGGGGGGGGCTATGAAAAACTGTTTTTT.

V is TRBV29-1 and J is TRBJ1-2; TRBD1 might be the D (6 bases). CDR1 and CDR2 from the germline V gene are SQVTM and ANQGSEA. V was trimmed by 5 bases and J by 7 bases, leaving 11 bases between them. The CDR3 runs to 11 residues. CDR3 DNA sequence: TGCAGCGTTTCCCTGGGGGCTGGCTACACCTTC. This codes for CSVSLGAGYTF.

V and J are TRBV10-1 and TRBJ2-7, with 8 bases lining up with TRBD2. Trimming took 2 bases from V and 1 from J; bases not matched to a gene: 4. This CDR3 has 15 amino acids. Germline V lookup: CDR1 WNHNN, CDR2 SYGVQD (reference sequence). In DNA form, the CDR3 reads TGCGCCAGCAGTGAGGTCGGCGGGAGGTCCTACGAGCAGTACTTC. Protein product: CASSEVGGRSYEQYF.

The rearrangement links TRBV6-2 or TRBV6-3 to TRBJ1-6, with D possibly TRBD1 on 6 matching bases. V was cut by 2 bases and J by 8 bases, with 16 bases left in between. Germline V gives CDR1 MNHEY, CDR2 SVGEGT. The CDR3 has 16 residues. This CDR3 is CASSYPKYRQDSPLHF. The CDR3 nucleotides are TGTGCCAGCAGTTACCCTAAATATCGACAGGATTCACCCCTCCACTTT.

This clone was recorded only once. The chain recombines TRBV6-5 with TRBJ1-2, with D possibly being TRBD1 (5 bases). Germline CDR1 MNHEY, CDR2 SVGAGI. Between the trimmed V and J ends, which lost 1 base and 8 bases, there was a span of 11 bases. The CDR3 has 13 residues. The CDR3 nucleotides are TGTGCCAGCAGTTACTTGGGGGGAGAGGGCTACACCTTC. Protein product: CASSYLGGEGYTF.

V and J are TRBV7-9 and TRBJ2-3; D possibly corresponds to TRBD1 (5 bases). Germline CDR1 and CDR2: SEHNR and FQNEAQ (reference sequence). CDR3 length equals 14 residues. The V end lost 2 bases, the J end lost 1 base, and 7 bases lay between the germline ends. CDR3 loop: CASSLQGGTDTQYF. The CDR3 DNA reads TGTGCCAGCAGCTTACAGGGCGGCACAGATACGCAGTATTTT.

This chain uses TRBV30 with TRBJ2-1; the match to TRBD1 covers 8 bases. CDR1 and CDR2 from the germline V gene are GTSNPN and SVGIG (reference sequence). Unmatched junction bases numbered 13, after V lost 1 base and J lost 8 bases. The length of the CDR3 is 16 residues. The CDR3 reads CAWSGGTGALTDEQFF. The DNA of the CDR3 is TGTGCCTGGAGTGGAGGGACAGGAGCGCTTACCGATGAGCAGTTCTTC. The whole variable domain, remainder taken from reference TRBV30 and TRBJ2-1, is SQTIHQWPATLVQPVGSPLSLECTVEGTSNPNLYWYRQAAGRGLQLLFYSVGIGQISSEVPQNLSASRPQDRQFILSSKKLLLSDSGFYLCAWSGGTGALTDEQFFGPGTRLTVL.

CDR3 in DNA: TGCAGCGGTCACCGAGCGAAAGAAACAGATACGCAGTATTTT. It is translated as CSGHRAKETDTQYF. This chain uses TRBV29-1 with TRBJ2-3; the D is unclear. From germline, CDR1 is SQVTM and CDR2 ANQGSEA. The germline V and J ends were trimmed by 7 bases and 3 bases, with 17 bases remaining between them. The CDR3 covers 14 residues.

This clone was detected once. The chain has TRBV30 and TRBJ1-3; tentatively, D is TRBD1 (5 bases). The CDR3 runs to 14 residues. The V end was cut by 1 base, the J end by 4 bases, with 11 bases between. CDR1 and CDR2 from the germline V gene are GTSNPN and SVGIG (reference sequence). The DNA for the CDR3 is TGTGCCTGGAGTGAAGGAGGGGCGGGAAACACCATATATTTT. This sequence encodes CAWSEGGAGNTIYF.

The chain is built from TRBV19 and TRBJ1-2, with 11 bases that match TRBD1. Looked up from germline, CDR1 is LNHDA and CDR2 is SQIVND (reference sequence). The CDR3 consists of 17 residues. J was trimmed by 4 bases and V by 5 bases; bases with no gene match: 12. The chain's CDR3 is CASSPRTGGSLGYGYTF. The CDR3 DNA reads as TGTGCCAGTAGTCCACGGACAGGGGGCTCCTTGGGCTATGGCTACACCTTC.

CDR3 in DNA: TGTGCCAGCAGTTCAGGACAGGGCGGGTACACCATATATTTT. Translated: CASSSGQGGYTIYF. The chain uses TRBV6-6 and TRBJ1-3; 8 bases agree with TRBD1. The CDR3 runs to 14 residues. Unmatched junction bases numbered 7, after V lost 4 bases and J lost 8 bases. Germline V gene sequence: CDR1 MNHNY, CDR2 SVGAGI (reference sequence).

The chain is built from TRBV29-1 and TRBJ1-1; D unclear. The germline V gene encodes CDR1 SQVTM and CDR2 ANQGSEA. With 4 bases removed from V and 1 base from J, the gap between germline ends came to 10 bases. The CDR3 spans 13 residues. This CDR3 reads CSVALAENTEAFF. As DNA, the CDR3 is TGCAGCGTTGCGTTGGCGGAGAACACTGAAGCTTTCTTT.

V and J are TRBV10-3 and TRBJ1-3; maybe TRBD1 (6 bases). V gave up 10 bases and J gave up 1 base, with 8 bases separating them. The CDR3 is made up of 12 amino acids. From germline, CDR1 is ENHRY and CDR2 SYGVKD. The CDR3 DNA follows: TGTGCCACCCAGGGGTCTGGAAACACCATATATTTT. Translated: CATQGSGNTIYF.